Given below is one T cell receptor (beta chain) in context. Its antigen has not been determined. Base quality data are lacking; no much larger clone is found one base away. The junction shows trimming of 6 bases on V and 4 bases on J, plus 12 bases between the germline ends. Including cysteine and phenylalanine, the CDR3 has 13 amino acids. Only the CDR3 DNA stays, 39 bases, in frame from base 1. CDR1 MDHEN and CDR2 SYDVKM were looked up in the germline V gene. The immunoSEQ Assay, a bias-controlled multiplex PCR, was used to amplify TCRbeta CDR3 regions from genomic DNA. The original pipeline was this. Within the assay, amplification of reference gene primers was used to estimate how many nucleated cells each sample contained. To quantify the absolute abundance of each unique TCRbeta CDR3 rearrangement, sequence reads were collapsed and filtered. For each sample, productive Simpson clonality was calculated by taking the square root of Simpson's diversity index across productive rearrangements. In TCRdb, the immuneACCESS table is reduced to in-frame sequences with V and J assigned. These tables do not hold every clone; where another copy was compared, an unresolved V gene accounts for under half, and the others remain unexplained. That table gives V, J and clone size, and the DNA gave D and trimming. In this sample the table shows 330,000 or so clones, roughly nine tenths of which occur a single time. The ten largest clones take up under 20% of the sample.

The sample comes from a study of blood T cell repertoires in COVID-19 (dated by TCRdb to 2020 to 2021). General notes on the study: The collaborator samples originated in the United States, Italy and Spain and spanned the acute and convalescent phases of COVID-19. The material from the prospective study consisted of cDNA or gDNA derived from T cells, B-cell-depleted T cells, or PBMCs. Subjects who had been exposed to COVID-19, were actively infected with it, or had recovered from it provided the deeply sampled blood TCRbeta repertoires that made up the dataset. The repertoires were made available in a free public database intended to serve as a resource for research on the immune response to SARS-CoV-2. Samples came from the ongoing ImmuneRACE study (first 160 participants) plus 1,254 subjects from 6 global collaborators. A de-identified subject ID, COVID-19 status, age in years and sex were almost always included in the sample metadata. Where HLA class I and class II types were available, the types were taken from metadata supplied by the sample provider, not from assay-based typing.

Participants in the prospective study were enrolled through a virtual design, were aged roughly 18 to 90 years, and lived in about two dozen United States geographic areas. In the prospective study, participants were assigned to cohorts based on the clinical history participants reported in a screening survey and a study questionnaire. Recovered participants in ImmuneRACE Cohort 3 were defined by two consecutive negative NP/OP PCR tests, clearance by a healthcare professional, or resolution of symptoms. Mobile phlebotomists in the prospective study collected whole blood, serum and a nasopharyngeal or oropharyngeal swab from every participant. Additional blood draws and questionnaires over a 2-month period could optionally be provided by prospective study participants. Before DNA extraction, blood samples from the prospective study were shipped at room temperature or frozen. Study-level results and caveats: The quantity of clinical and demographic metadata differed by source and by participant and was supplied without curation.

The receptor comes from a woman in her 30s who had recovered from COVID-19. The rearrangement combines TRBV28 with TRBJ1-2; the D gene cannot be named for sure. The sample comprised PBMCs or T cells enriched from blood (not recorded which). The CDR3 reads CASSSPGSYGYTF. The DNA sequence follows: TGTGCCAGCAGCTCCCCGGGTAGCTATGGCTACACCTTC.